The sequence of this T cell receptor beta chain was determined in a study of naive and memory T cell subsets. The beta constant-region primer was an equimolar mix of two oligonucleotides covering TRBC1 and TRBC2. Four rounds of PCR amplified the ligated cDNA using nested alpha and beta constant-region primers plus SP2. MiXCR, applied by TCRdb to the UMI-ligation and nested PCR reads, yields one record per CDR3 protein. The sample contains 90,000 to 120,000 distinct CDR3 sequences, more than 12% of which appear only once. In regard to this clonotype: Its antigen is as yet unknown.

Study-wide points: Naive and memory repertoire findings lacked a ground truth for validation. Naive repertoires, especially CD8, held a few larger clonotypes, possibly memory cells re-expressing CD45RA.

After CD4 positive bead selection, the CD4-negative fraction gave CD8 T cells. Cells stained for CD3, CD4, CD8, CD45RA, CD27 and viability were sorted into four CD45RA/CD27 subsets. The specimen was naive CD8+ T cells from blood. The sequence derives from a human donor in good health.

Written as DNA, the CDR3 is TGTGCCAGCATCGGGTTTGCCCGCGGGGAAGCCGAGGGGTTCTTC. Amino acids: CASIGFARGEAEGFF. V is TRBV6-1 and J is TRBJ2-1, with a tentative D call TRBD2 (6 bases). The V gene lost 7 bases and the J gene lost 15 bases, with 28 bases spanning the gap. This CDR3 comprises 15 residues. The germline gives CDR1 MNHNS, CDR2 SASEGT.